These T cell receptor beta chains were read from a single sample in a study of blood T cell repertoires in COVID-19. The method was immunoSEQ multiplex PCR; TCRdb's version includes in-frame clones alone and lacks a portion of them. This table has roughly 190,000 clones, less than 90% appearing once. The specimen sequenced was peripheral blood. The source of these receptors is a human donor in a cohort sampled during active COVID-19. Both conserved end residues are part of each CDR3. A D gene is named only where the DNA matches it firmly. Rows may omit the clone size; those that give it use once, few, many or a size class.

>TRBJ2-1|16|TRBV6-4|NA|TRBD1
TGTGCCAGCAGTGACGACCCAGGGGGTTTCTACAATGAGCAGTTCTTC
CASSDDPGGFYNEQFF
>TRBJ1-2|14|TRBV29-1|NA|NA
TGCAGCGTTGAAGCCCCCGACAGGCGACATGGCTACACCTTC
CSVEAPDRRHGYTF
>TRBJ2-2|15|TRBV6-2/TRBV6-3|once|NA
TGTGCCAGCAGTTTTGAGCTAACTAGTCCTGGGGAGCTGTTTTTT
CASSFELTSPGELFF
>TRBJ1-1|12|TRBV3-1/TRBV3-2|NA|NA
TGTGCCAGCAGCTTTATGCAGGGCGAAGCTTTCTTT
CASSFMQGEAFF
>TRBJ2-7|15|TRBV5-1|NA|NA
TGCGCCAGCAGCTTGGGGACAGCCTCCTCCTACGAGCAGTACTTC
CASSLGTASSYEQYF
>TRBJ2-3|13|TRBV29-1|NA|NA
TGCAGCGTTGGGACAGTCCTCGGTGATACGCAGTATTTT
CSVGTVLGDTQYF
>TRBJ1-2|13|TRBV4-2|NA|NA
TGTGCCAGCAGCCAAGACAGGGAATACGGCTACACCTTC
CASSQDREYGYTF
>TRBJ2-2|16|TRBV4-1|NA|TRBD1
TGCGCCAGCAGAGGTCGGCTGGGACAGGGGTCCGGGGAGCTGTTTTTT
CASRGRLGQGSGELFF
>TRBJ2-1|15|TRBV27|NA|TRBD1
TGTGCCAGCAGGGGCGGGACAGGGGTCTACAATGAGCAGTTCTTC
CASRGGTGVYNEQFF
>TRBJ1-2|14|TRBV5-4|NA|NA
TGTGCCAGCAGCTTGGTACAGAGCAACTATGGCTACACCTTC
CASSLVQSNYGYTF
>TRBJ2-3|13|TRBV12-3/TRBV12-4|NA|TRBD2
TGTGCCAGCAGTTTCGGACTAGCGGTTACGCAGTATTTT
CASSFGLAVTQYF
>TRBJ2-1|15|TRBV7-2|NA|TRBD2
TGTGCCAGCAGCCCAACTAGCGGGAGGGCCAGGGAGCAGTTCTTC
CASSPTSGRAREQFF
>TRBJ2-7|12|TRBV12-3/TRBV12-4|NA|NA
TGTGCCAGCAGCAGAGGGCGCTACGAGCAGTACTTC
CASSRGRYEQYF
>TRBJ2-6|15|TRBV29-1|NA|NA
TGCAGCGCGGGGGACAGTAGGTCTGGGGCCAACGTCCTGACTTTC
CSAGDSRSGANVLTF
>TRBJ2-7|17|TRBV18|NA|NA
TGTGCCAGCTCACCAAACCCAGGGGTAGATAGAGCCTACGAGCAGTACTTC
CASSPNPGVDRAYEQYF
>TRBJ1-1|11|TRBV12-3/TRBV12-4|NA|NA
TGTGCCAGCAAATCGTACACTGAAGCTTTCTTT
CASKSYTEAFF
>TRBJ2-5|16|TRBV9|NA|TRBD2
TGTGCCAGCAGCGTAGAGGGCGGGAGGGCCTTAGAGACCCAGTACTTC
CASSVEGGRALETQYF
>TRBJ2-3|14|TRBV7-3|few|NA
TGTGCCAGCAGCTTAGACATCGTCGCGGATACGCAGTATTTT
CASSLDIVADTQYF